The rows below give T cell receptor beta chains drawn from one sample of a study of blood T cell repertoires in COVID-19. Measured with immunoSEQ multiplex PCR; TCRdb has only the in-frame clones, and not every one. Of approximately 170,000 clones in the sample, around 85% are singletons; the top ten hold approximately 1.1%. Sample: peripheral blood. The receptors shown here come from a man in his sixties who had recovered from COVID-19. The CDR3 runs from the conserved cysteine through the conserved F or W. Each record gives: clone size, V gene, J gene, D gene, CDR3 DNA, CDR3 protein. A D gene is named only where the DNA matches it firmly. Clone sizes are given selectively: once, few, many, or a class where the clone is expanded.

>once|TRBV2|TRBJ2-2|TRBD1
TGTGCCAGCGGAGACAGGGCGAACACCGGGGAGCTGTTTTTT
CASGDRANTGELFF
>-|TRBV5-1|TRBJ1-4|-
TGCGCCAGCAGACTTGAACAGGGAACAGCAACTAATGAAAAACTGTTTTTT
CASRLEQGTATNEKLFF
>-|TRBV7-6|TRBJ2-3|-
TGTGCCAGCAGCTACCTCCCTCGCGACAGTTTGGTTTCAGATACGCAGTATTTT
CASSYLPRDSLVSDTQYF
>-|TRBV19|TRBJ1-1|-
TGTGCCAGTAGTTCCGAGGGCTGGGTCACTGAAGCTTTCTTT
CASSSEGWVTEAFF
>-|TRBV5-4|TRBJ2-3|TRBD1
TGTGCCAGCAGCGCGGGACAGGGGATGTTAGATACGCAGTATTTT
CASSAGQGMLDTQYF
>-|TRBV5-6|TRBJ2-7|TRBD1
TGTGCCAGCAGCTTTTCCGGGACAGCCTACGAGCAGTACTTC
CASSFSGTAYEQYF
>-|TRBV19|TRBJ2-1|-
TGTGCCAGTAGTATACGACAGTTCCATGAGCAGTTCTTC
CASSIRQFHEQFF
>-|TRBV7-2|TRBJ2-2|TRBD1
TGTGCCAGCAGCTTACTCCGACAGGGGAACACCGGGGAGCTGTTTTTT
CASSLLRQGNTGELFF
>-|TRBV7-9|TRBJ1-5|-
TGTGCCAGCAGCTCAGCGGGGGGGAATCAGCCCCAGCATTTT
CASSSAGGNQPQHF
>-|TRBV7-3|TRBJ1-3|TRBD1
TGTGCCAGCAGCTTAAAGCAGGGGGCCAAATTATATTTT
CASSLKQGAKLYF
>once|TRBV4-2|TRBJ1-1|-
TGTGCCAGCAGCCAAGCAAGTGGTCGGGGTTGGAACACTGAAGCTTTCTTT
CASSQASGRGWNTEAFF
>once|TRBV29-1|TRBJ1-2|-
TGCAGCGTTGGGGTGGGGGGACGTGGCTACACCTTC
CSVGVGGRGYTF
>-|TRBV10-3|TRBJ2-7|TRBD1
TGTGCCACCCTCCCGGGACAGGGGGAAGCCGAGCAGTACTTC
CATLPGQGEAEQYF
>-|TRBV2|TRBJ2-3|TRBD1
TGTGCCAGCAGTGAAAGTTCGGGACAGGCGTATACGCAGTATTTT
CASSESSGQAYTQYF
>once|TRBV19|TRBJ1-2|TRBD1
TGTGCCAGTAGTCCGGGACAGGAGAGGCATGGCTACACCTTC
CASSPGQERHGYTF
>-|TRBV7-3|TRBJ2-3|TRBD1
TGTGCCAGCAGTTCATACGGGACAGCGAATACGCAGTATTTT
CASSSYGTANTQYF
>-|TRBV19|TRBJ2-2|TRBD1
TGTGCCAGTAGTGGGACAGGGGGGAGGCCCGGGGAGCTGTTTTTT
CASSGTGGRPGELFF
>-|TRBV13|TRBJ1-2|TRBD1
TGTGCCAGCAGCTTAGCGGGACAGGGTAGGCATGGCTACACCTTC
CASSLAGQGRHGYTF
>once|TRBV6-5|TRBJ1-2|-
TGTGCCAGCAGAACGGGCGGGGGATCTAACTATGGCTACACCTTC
CASRTGGGSNYGYTF
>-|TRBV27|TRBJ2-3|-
TGTGCCAGCAGTTTTTCGTTTTTTGCAGATACGCAGTATTTT
CASSFSFFADTQYF
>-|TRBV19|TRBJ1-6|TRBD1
TGTGCCAGTAGTATAAAGATCCCGACAGGGAATAATTCACCCCTCCACTTT
CASSIKIPTGNNSPLHF
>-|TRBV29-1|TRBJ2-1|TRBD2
TGCAGCGTACCCGGGACTAGCGGGACCAGCTCCTACAATGAGCAGTTCTTC
CSVPGTSGTSSYNEQFF
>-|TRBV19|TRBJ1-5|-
TGTGCCAGTAGCCCCCATAGGGGGGGTGGCAATCAGCCCCAGCATTTT
CASSPHRGGGNQPQHF
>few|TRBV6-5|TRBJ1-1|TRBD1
TGTGCCAGCAGTTACACAGGGGGTTTGAACACTGAAGCTTTCTTT
CASSYTGGLNTEAFF
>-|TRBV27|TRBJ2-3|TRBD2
TGTGCCAGCAGTTTTGGGTGGGGGGGAAGCACAGATACGCAGTATTTT
CASSFGWGGSTDTQYF
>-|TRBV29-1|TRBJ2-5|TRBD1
TGCAGCGTTGAAAGGGGTACAGGGGCCCAAGAGACCCAGTACTTC
CSVERGTGAQETQYF
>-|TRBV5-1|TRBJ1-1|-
TGCGCCAGCAGCCTGGGAGCCATGAACACTGAAGCTTTCTTT
CASSLGAMNTEAFF
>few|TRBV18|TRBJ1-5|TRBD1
TGTGCCAGCTCATTACAGGACAGGGGGACTCAGCCCCAGCATTTT
CASSLQDRGTQPQHF
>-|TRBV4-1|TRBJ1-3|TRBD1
TGCGCCAGCAGCCAAGAAGGAAGGGGGCTAGGAAACACCATATATTTT
CASSQEGRGLGNTIYF
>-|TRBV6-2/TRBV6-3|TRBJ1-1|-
TGTGCCAGCAGCCGATTTGTAGGGGTTGAAGAAGCTTTCTTT
CASSRFVGVEEAFF
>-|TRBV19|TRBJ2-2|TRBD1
TGTGCCAGCAGAATCACAGGGGGCGCCGGCACCGGGGAGCTGTTTTTT
CASRITGGAGTGELFF
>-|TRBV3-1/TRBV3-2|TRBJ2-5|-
TGTGCCAGCAGCACCACGGTGGAGACCCAGTACTTC
CASSTTVETQYF
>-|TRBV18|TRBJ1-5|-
TGTGCCAGCTCACCCGAGGTCGGAGGCAATCAGCCCCAGCATTTT
CASSPEVGGNQPQHF
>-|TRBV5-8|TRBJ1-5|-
TGTGCCAGCAGCCCGGGACTACCGAATCAGCCCCAGCATTTT
CASSPGLPNQPQHF
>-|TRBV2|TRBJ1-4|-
TGTGCCAGCAGTGAAGAGGGCGGAGGTGTTAATGAAAAACTGTTTTTT
CASSEEGGGVNEKLFF
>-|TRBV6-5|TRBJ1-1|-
TGTGCCAGCAGTTACGCCGGGTGGACTGAAGCTTTCTTT
CASSYAGWTEAFF
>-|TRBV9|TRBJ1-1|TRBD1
TGTGCCAGCAGCCCTCCCCGGGGGACAGCCGAAGCTTTCTTT
CASSPPRGTAEAFF
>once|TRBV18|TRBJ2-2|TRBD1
TGTGCCAGCTCACCAGGGACAGCCCACACCGGGGAGCTGTTTTTT
CASSPGTAHTGELFF
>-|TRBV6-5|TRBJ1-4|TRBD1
TGTGCCAGCAGCGCCGGGACAGAATATGAAAAACTGTTTTTT
CASSAGTEYEKLFF
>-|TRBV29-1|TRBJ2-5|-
TGCAGCGTTGAACGGGAGACCCAGTACTTC
CSVERETQYF
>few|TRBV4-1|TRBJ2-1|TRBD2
TGCGCCAGCAGCCAAGGGACTAGCGGGGGTTACAATGAGCAGTTCTTC
CASSQGTSGGYNEQFF
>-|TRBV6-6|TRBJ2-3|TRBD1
TGTGCCATGATGGGACAGGGGGGGGATACGCAGTATTTT
CAMMGQGGDTQYF
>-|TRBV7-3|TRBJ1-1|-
TGTGCCAGCAGCTTAACGGGAGAGTGGGGAGGCACTGAAGCTTTCTTT
CASSLTGEWGGTEAFF
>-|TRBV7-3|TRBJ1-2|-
TGTGCCAGCAGCCCTACCGGCGGGGCCTATGGCTACACCTTC
CASSPTGGAYGYTF
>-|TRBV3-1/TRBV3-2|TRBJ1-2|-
TGTGCCAGCAGCCAAGAGAGTAACTATGGCTACACCTTC
CASSQESNYGYTF
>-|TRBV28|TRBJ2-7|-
TGTGCCAGCAGACCCACTAGCTACGAGCAGTACTTC
CASRPTSYEQYF
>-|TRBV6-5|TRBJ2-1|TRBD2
TGTGCCAGCAGTCCCGGGACTAGCGGGGGGGAAAGGTTCTTC
CASSPGTSGGERFF
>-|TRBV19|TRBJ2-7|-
TGTGCCAGTAGCAACAGGGCAACCTACGAGCAGTACTTC
CASSNRATYEQYF
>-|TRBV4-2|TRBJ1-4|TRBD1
TGTGCCAGCAGCCAGCTCCAGGGGGCTGGATATGAAAAACTGTTTTTT
CASSQLQGAGYEKLFF
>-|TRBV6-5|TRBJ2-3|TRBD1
TGTGCCAGCAGAAGGGACAGGGGAACAGATACGCAGTATTTT
CASRRDRGTDTQYF
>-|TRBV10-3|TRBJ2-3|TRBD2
TGTGCCATCAGCTCGCTAGCGGGGGAGGAGTTAGATACGCAGTATTTT
CAISSLAGEELDTQYF
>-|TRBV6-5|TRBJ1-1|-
TGTGCCAGCAGTTACCAAGGACAGACGAACACTGAAGCTTTCTTT
CASSYQGQTNTEAFF
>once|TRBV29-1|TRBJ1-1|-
TGCAGCGTTGGAGTCGGACAGAACACTGAAGCTTTCTTT
CSVGVGQNTEAFF
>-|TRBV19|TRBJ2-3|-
TGTGCCAGTAGTAGAATGAGGGTCACAGATACGCAGTATTTT
CASSRMRVTDTQYF
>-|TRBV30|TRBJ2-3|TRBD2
TGTGCCTCTAGCGGGGGGAACAGCGATACGCAGTATTTT
CASSGGNSDTQYF
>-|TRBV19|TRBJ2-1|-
TGTGCCAGTAGTATAACTGATGAGCAGTTCTTC
CASSITDEQFF
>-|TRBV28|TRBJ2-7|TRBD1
TGTGCCAGCAGCGCCAGCAGGGGGATTTACTACGAGCAGTACTTC
CASSASRGIYYEQYF
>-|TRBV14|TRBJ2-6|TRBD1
TGTGCCACCTCGGGACAGGGAAAAGTTATGGCCTCTGGGGCCAACGTCCTGACTTTC
CATSGQGKVMASGANVLTF
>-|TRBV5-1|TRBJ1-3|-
TGCGCCAGCAGCTTGCTCGGGAACGCTGGAAACACCATATATTTT
CASSLLGNAGNTIYF
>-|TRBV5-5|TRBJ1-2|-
TGTGCCAGCAGCCATAGCGGGGGAGGGAACTATGGCTACACCTTC
CASSHSGGGNYGYTF